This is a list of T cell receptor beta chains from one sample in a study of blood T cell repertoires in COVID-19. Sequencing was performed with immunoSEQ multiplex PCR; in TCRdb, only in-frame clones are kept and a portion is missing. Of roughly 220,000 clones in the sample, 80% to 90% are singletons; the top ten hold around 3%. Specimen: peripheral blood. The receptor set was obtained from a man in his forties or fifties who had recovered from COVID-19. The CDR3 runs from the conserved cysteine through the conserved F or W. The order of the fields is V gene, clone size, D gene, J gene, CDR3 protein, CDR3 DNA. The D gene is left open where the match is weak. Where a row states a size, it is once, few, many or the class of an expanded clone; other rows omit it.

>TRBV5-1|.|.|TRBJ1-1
CASSLWSGQFEAFF
TGCGCCAGCAGCTTATGGAGCGGGCAGTTTGAAGCTTTCTTT
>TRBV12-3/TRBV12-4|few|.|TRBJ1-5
CASSPVGGEPQHF
TGTGCCAGCAGCCCCGTGGGGGGGGAGCCCCAGCATTTT
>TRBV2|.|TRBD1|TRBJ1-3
CAIDRVSGNTIYF
TGTGCCATCGACAGGGTGTCTGGAAACACCATATATTTT
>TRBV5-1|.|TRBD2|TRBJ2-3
CASSPVEREVTDTQYF
TGCGCCAGCAGCCCTGTAGAGCGGGAGGTCACAGATACGCAGTATTTT
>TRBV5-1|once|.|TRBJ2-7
CASSFTDRYEQYF
TGCGCCAGCAGCTTCACCGACAGGTACGAGCAGTACTTC
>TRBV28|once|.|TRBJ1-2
CASSPGTARYGYTF
TGTGCCAGCAGTCCAGGAACAGCCAGGTATGGCTACACCTTC
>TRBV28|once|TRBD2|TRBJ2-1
CAHPGLAPRERFF
TGTGCCCATCCGGGACTAGCCCCCCGCGAGCGGTTCTTC
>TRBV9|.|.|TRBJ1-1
CASSVDGEGTEAFF
TGTGCCAGCAGCGTAGATGGGGAGGGCACTGAAGCTTTCTTT
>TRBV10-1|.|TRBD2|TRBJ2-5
CASSNGLAGQETQYF
TGCGCCAGCAGTAATGGACTAGCGGGACAAGAGACCCAGTACTTC
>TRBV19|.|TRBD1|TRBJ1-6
CASRESGGGHQSALHF
TGTGCCAGTAGAGAGTCAGGGGGCGGACATCAATCGGCCCTCCACTTT
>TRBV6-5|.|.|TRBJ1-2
CASSYQTVYGYTF
TGTGCCAGCAGTTACCAGACAGTCTATGGCTACACCTTC
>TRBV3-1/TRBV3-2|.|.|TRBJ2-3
CASSQYGGAGDTQYF
TGTGCCAGCAGCCAATACGGGGGAGCAGGAGATACGCAGTATTTT
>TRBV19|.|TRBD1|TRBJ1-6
CASTPGGTLSPLHF
TGTGCCAGTACCCCAGGGGGAACTTTATCACCCCTCCACTTT
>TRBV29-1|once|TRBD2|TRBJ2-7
CSAWGGAGDSYEQYF
TGCAGCGCCTGGGGGGGAGCGGGAGACTCCTACGAGCAGTACTTC
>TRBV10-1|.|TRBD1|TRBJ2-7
CASSRGTGAGYEQYF
TGCGCCAGCAGTCGGGGGACAGGGGCCGGCTACGAGCAGTACTTC
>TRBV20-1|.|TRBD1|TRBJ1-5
CSASPDRGDQPQHF
TGCAGTGCTAGTCCGGACAGGGGCGATCAGCCCCAGCATTTT
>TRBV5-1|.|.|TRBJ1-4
CASSLDTVEGNEKLFF
TGCGCCAGCAGCTTGGATACAGTGGAAGGCAATGAAAAACTGTTTTTT
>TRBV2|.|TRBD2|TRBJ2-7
CASSRTSGNNEQYF
TGTGCCAGCAGCCGGACTAGCGGGAACAACGAGCAGTACTTC
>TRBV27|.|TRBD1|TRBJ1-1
CASRDRENTEAFF
TGTGCCAGCAGAGACAGGGAGAACACTGAAGCTTTCTTT
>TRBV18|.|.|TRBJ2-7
CASSPRTTRSYEQYF
TGTGCCAGCTCACCGAGGACTACAAGGAGCTACGAGCAGTACTTC
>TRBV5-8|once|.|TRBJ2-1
CASSHGQSTVDNEQFF
TGTGCCAGCAGCCACGGACAGTCAACTGTTGACAATGAGCAGTTCTTC
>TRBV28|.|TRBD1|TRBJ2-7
CASGYSGQGTPYEQYF
TGTGCCAGCGGCTACTCCGGACAGGGGACACCCTACGAGCAGTACTTC
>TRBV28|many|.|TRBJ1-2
CASLSGLPGGYGYTF
TGTGCCAGCCTATCAGGGCTTCCAGGCGGCTATGGCTACACCTTC
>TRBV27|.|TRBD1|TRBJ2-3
CASTMTRGPTDTQYF
TGTGCCAGCACCATGACGAGGGGGCCCACAGATACGCAGTATTTT
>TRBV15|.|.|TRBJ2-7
CATSGGEGGEQYF
TGTGCCACCAGTGGCGGGGAGGGGGGGGAGCAGTACTTC
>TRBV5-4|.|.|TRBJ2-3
CASSFHTDTQYF
TGTGCCAGCAGCTTCCACACAGATACGCAGTATTTT
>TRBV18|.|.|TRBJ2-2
CASSPQGAGELFF
TGTGCCAGCTCACCACAGGGGGCCGGGGAGCTGTTTTTT
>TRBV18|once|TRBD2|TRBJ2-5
CASSPNNGRETQYF
TGTGCCAGCTCGCCAAACAACGGGAGGGAGACCCAGTACTTC
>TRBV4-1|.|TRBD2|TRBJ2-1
CASSQKGLNSYNEQFF
TGCGCCAGCAGCCAAAAGGGACTAAACTCCTACAATGAGCAGTTCTTC
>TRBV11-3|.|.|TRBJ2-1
CASSLGGGGPLISEQFF
TGTGCCAGCAGCTTAGGAGGCGGAGGGCCATTAATCAGTGAGCAGTTCTTC
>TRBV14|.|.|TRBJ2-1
CASSQSSGRYNEQFF
TGTGCCAGCAGCCAATCCAGCGGGCGCTACAATGAGCAGTTCTTC
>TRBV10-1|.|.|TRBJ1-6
CASSEPGSSSYNSPLHF
TGCGCCAGCAGTGAGCCGGGATCGAGCTCCTATAATTCACCCCTCCACTTT
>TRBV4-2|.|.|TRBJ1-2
CASSSGVGGYGYTF
TGTGCCAGCAGCTCAGGGGTAGGAGGCTATGGCTACACCTTC
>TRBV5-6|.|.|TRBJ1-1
CASSLYSPDSRAFF
TGTGCCAGCAGCTTGTATTCCCCGGACAGTCGGGCTTTCTTT
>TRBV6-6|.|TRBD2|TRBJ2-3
CASSYKGGGSPDTQYF
TGTGCCAGCAGTTACAAAGGTGGCGGGAGTCCAGATACGCAGTATTTT
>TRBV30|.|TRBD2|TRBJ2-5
CARNSGFQETQYF
TGTGCCCGTAATAGCGGGTTTCAAGAGACCCAGTACTTC
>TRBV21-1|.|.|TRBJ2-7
CASTEILLAGVHEQYF
TGTGCCAGCACGGAAATCCTACTAGCGGGAGTCCACGAGCAGTACTTC
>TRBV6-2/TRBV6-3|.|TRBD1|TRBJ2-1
CASSLWGQGANREQFF
TGTGCCAGCAGTTTATGGGGACAGGGGGCGAATCGGGAGCAGTTCTTC
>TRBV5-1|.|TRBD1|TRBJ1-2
CASSLEDRGLVGYTF
TGCGCCAGCAGCTTGGAGGACAGGGGGCTCGTTGGCTACACCTTC
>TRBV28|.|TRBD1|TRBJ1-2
CASRSQGTNYGYTF
TGTGCCAGCAGGTCACAGGGGACTAACTATGGCTACACCTTC